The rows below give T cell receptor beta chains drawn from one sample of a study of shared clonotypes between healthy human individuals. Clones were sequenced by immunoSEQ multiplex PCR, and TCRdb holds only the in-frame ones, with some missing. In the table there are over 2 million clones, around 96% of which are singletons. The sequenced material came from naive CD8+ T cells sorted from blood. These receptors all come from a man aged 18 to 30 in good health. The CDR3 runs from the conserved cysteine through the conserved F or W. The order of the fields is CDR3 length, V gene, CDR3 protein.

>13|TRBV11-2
CASSYGRTGELFF
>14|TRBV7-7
CASSLRRGFNEQFF
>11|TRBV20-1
CSASRDTEAFF
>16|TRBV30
CAWSLGQGKGNSPLHF
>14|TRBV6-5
CASIPSGSRETQYF
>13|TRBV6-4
CASSDGEGTEAFF
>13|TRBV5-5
CASSWTSAYEQYF
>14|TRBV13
CASSPRGGGYEQYF
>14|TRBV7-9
CASSNRGQGYEQYF
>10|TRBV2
CASMGSEQYF
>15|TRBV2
CASSEGTISNQPQHF
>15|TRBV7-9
CASSLELLKGNEQFF
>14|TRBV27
CASSPYGDGYEQYF
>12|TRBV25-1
CASSNHNYGYTF